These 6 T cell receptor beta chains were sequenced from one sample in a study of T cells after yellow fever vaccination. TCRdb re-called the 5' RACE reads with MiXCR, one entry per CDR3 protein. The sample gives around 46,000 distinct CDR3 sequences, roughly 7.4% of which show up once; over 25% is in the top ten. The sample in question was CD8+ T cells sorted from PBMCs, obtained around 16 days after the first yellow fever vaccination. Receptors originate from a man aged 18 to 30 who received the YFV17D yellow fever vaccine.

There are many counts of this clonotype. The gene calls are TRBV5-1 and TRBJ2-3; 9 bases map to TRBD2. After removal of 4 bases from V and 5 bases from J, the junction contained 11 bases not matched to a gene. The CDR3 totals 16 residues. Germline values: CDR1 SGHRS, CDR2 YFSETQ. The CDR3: CASSLEAGGPEDTQYF. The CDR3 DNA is TGCGCCAGCAGCCTCGAGGCGGGGGGGCCGGAAGATACGCAGTATTTT.

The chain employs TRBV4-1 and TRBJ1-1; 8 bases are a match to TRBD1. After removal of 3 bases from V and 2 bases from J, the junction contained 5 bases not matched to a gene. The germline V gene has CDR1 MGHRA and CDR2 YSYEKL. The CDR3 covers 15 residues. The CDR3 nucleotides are TGCGCCAGCAGCCATCCCGGGACAGGAAACACTGAAGCTTTCTTT. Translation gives CASSHPGTGNTEAFF.

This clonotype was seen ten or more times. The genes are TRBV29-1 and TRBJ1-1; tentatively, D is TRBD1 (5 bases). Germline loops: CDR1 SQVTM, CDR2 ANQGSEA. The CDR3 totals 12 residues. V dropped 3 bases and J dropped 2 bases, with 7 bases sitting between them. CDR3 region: CSVERGNTEAFF. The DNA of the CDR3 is TGCAGCGTTGAGAGGGGAAACACTGAAGCTTTCTTT.

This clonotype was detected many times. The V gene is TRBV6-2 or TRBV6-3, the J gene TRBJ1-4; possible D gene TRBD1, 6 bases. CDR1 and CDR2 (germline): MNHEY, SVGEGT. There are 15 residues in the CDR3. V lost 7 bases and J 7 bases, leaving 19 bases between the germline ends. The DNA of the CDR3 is TGTGCCAGCAAGAGGGACACGAGGGTCTCTGAAAAACTGTTTTTT. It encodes CASKRDTRVSEKLFF.

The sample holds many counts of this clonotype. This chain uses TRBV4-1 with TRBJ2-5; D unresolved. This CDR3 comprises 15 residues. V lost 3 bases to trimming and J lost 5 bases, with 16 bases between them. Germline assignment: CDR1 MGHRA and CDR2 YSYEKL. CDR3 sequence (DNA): TGCGCCAGCAGCCAGAAACCCCTAGTTTTGGAGACCCAGTACTTC. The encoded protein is CASSQKPLVLETQYF.

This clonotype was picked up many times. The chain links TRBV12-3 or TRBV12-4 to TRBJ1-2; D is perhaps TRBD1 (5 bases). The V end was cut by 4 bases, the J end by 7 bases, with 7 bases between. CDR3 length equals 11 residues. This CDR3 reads CASSWGGGYTF. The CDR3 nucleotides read TGTGCCAGCAGTTGGGGGGGTGGCTACACCTTC.